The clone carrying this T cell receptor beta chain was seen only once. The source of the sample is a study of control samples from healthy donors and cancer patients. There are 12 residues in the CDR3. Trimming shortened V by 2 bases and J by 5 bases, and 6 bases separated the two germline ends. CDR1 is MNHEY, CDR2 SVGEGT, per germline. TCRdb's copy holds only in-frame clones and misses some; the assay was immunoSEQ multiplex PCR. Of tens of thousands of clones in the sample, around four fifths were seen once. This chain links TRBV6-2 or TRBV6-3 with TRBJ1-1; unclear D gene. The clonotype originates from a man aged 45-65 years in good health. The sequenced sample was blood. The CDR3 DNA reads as TGTGCCAGCAGTTACGACTGGACTGAAGCTTTCTTT. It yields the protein CASSYDWTEAFF.